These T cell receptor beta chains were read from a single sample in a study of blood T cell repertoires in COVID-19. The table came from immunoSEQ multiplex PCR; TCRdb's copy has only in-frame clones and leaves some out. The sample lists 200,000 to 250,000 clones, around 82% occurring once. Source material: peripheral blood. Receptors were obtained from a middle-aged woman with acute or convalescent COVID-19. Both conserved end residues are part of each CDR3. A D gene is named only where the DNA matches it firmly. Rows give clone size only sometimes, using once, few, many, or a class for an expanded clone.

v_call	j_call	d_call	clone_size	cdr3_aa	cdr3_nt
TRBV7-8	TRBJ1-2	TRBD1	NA	CASSPRVGDRDGYTF	TGTGCCAGCAGCCCTCGGGTAGGGGACAGGGATGGCTACACCTTC
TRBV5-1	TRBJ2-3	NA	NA	CASSSTFSGTQYF	TGCGCCAGCAGCTCCACTTTCTCGGGTACGCAGTATTTT
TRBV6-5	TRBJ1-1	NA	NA	CASSYAGANTEAFF	TGTGCCAGCAGTTATGCAGGGGCGAACACTGAAGCTTTCTTT
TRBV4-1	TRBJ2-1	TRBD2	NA	CASSGGPNNEQFF	TGCGCCAGCTCGGGGGGACCTAACAATGAGCAGTTCTTC
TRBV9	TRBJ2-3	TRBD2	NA	CASSGGTSGRDTQYF	TGTGCCAGCAGCGGAGGGACTAGCGGGAGGGATACGCAGTATTTT
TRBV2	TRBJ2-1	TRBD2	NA	CASSYSGGDNEQFF	TGTGCCAGCAGTTATAGCGGGGGCGACAATGAGCAGTTCTTC
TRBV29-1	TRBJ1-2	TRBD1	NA	CSVEAAGQGLANYGYTF	TGCAGCGTTGAAGCTGCGGGACAGGGGTTAGCTAACTATGGCTACACCTTC
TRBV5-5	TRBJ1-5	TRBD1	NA	CASSLDRGRQPQHF	TGTGCCAGCAGCTTGGACAGGGGGAGACAGCCCCAGCATTTT
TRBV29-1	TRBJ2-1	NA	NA	CSVEPQGSDEQFF	TGCAGCGTTGAACCACAGGGTTCTGATGAGCAGTTCTTC
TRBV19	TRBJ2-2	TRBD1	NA	CASHKLGTANTGELFF	TGTGCCAGTCATAAACTCGGGACAGCCAACACCGGGGAGCTGTTTTTT
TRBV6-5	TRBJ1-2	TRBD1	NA	CASSYLTGFTNYGYTF	TGTGCCAGCAGTTACCTGACAGGGTTTACTAACTATGGCTACACCTTC
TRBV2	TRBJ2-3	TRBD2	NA	CASSERSSGRHTDTQYF	TGTGCCAGCAGTGAACGATCCAGCGGGAGACACACAGATACGCAGTATTTT
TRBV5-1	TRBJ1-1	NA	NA	CASSLVPDMNTEAFF	TGCGCCAGCAGCTTGGTGCCGGACATGAACACTGAAGCTTTCTTT
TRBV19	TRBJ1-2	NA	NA	CASSIGPGVHGYTF	TGTGCCAGTAGTATCGGTCCAGGGGTACATGGCTACACCTTC
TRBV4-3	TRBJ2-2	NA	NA	CASSQELMLSTGELFF	TGCGCCAGCAGCCAAGAACTCATGCTATCCACCGGGGAGCTGTTTTTT
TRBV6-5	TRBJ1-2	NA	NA	CASRRGAGLGYTF	TGTGCCAGCAGACGTGGGGCTGGGCTAGGCTACACCTTC
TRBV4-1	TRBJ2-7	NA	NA	CASSLGSLLEQYF	TGCGCCAGCAGCCTCGGGTCTCTCCTCGAGCAGTACTTC
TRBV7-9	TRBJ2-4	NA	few	CASSLAPLAKNIQYF	TGTGCCAGCAGCTTAGCCCCCCTAGCCAAAAACATTCAGTACTTC
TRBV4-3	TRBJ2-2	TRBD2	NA	CASSQFSGVNTGELFF	TGCGCCAGCAGCCAATTTAGCGGGGTCAACACCGGGGAGCTGTTTTTT
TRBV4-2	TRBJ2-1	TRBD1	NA	CASSQQGDYNEQFF	TGTGCCAGCAGCCAACAGGGGGACTACAATGAGCAGTTCTTC
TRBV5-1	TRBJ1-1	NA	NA	CASSPGSWNTEAFF	TGCGCCAGCAGCCCGGGGTCGTGGAACACTGAAGCTTTCTTT
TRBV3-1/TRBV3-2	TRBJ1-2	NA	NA	CASSQGQTLANYGYTF	TGTGCCAGCAGCCAAGGACAGACTTTAGCTAACTATGGCTACACCTTC
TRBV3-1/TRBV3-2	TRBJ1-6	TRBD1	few	CASSQGQGWSLHF	TGTGCCAGCAGCCAGGGACAGGGTTGGTCCCTCCACTTT
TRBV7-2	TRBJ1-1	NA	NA	CAQQENTEAFF	TGTGCTCAGCAGGAGAACACTGAAGCTTTCTTT
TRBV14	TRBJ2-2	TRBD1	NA	CASSRTQGLHAGELFF	TGTGCCAGCAGCCGCACACAGGGGCTCCATGCCGGGGAGCTGTTTTTT
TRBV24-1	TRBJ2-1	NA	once	CATSGPREQFF	TGTGCCACCAGTGGCCCGAGGGAGCAGTTCTTC
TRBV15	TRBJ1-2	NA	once	CATSRDPGEGNYGYTF	TGTGCCACCAGCAGAGATCCCGGGGAGGGGAACTATGGCTACACCTTC
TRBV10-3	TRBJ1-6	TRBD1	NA	CAISESGQGYDSPLHF	TGTGCCATCAGTGAGTCGGGACAGGGCTACGATTCACCCCTCCACTTT
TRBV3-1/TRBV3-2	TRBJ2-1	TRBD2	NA	CASSLKGVAGGGEQFF	TGTGCCAGCAGCCTGAAAGGGGTAGCGGGGGGAGGTGAGCAGTTCTTC
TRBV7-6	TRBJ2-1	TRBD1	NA	CASSPRQGESYNEQFF	TGTGCCAGCAGCCCCCGGCAGGGGGAGTCCTACAATGAGCAGTTCTTC
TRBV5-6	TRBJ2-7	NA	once	CASSLYGEATYEQYF	TGTGCCAGCAGCTTGTACGGCGAGGCGACCTACGAGCAGTACTTC
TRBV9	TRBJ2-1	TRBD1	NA	CASSVGAGGASYNEQFF	TGTGCCAGCAGCGTAGGAGCAGGGGGCGCCTCCTACAATGAGCAGTTCTTC
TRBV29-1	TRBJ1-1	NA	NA	CSVEGIAQGRTGTEAFF	TGCAGCGTTGAAGGTATCGCACAGGGTAGAACAGGCACTGAAGCTTTCTTT
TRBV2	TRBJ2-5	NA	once	CASQRFTSQETQYF	TGTGCCAGCCAAAGATTCACTAGCCAAGAGACCCAGTACTTC
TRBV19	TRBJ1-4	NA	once	CASSLRGWGEKLFF	TGTGCCAGTAGCCTCCGGGGGTGGGGAGAAAAACTGTTTTTT
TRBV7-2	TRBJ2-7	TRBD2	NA	CASSAGTSGYEQYF	TGTGCCAGCAGCGCCGGGACTAGCGGCTACGAGCAGTACTTC
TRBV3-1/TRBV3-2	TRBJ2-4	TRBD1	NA	CASSQRDHGDRGWGAKNIQYF	TGTGCCAGCAGCCAAAGGGACCACGGGGACAGGGGTTGGGGAGCCAAAAACATTCAGTACTTC
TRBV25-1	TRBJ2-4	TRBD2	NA	CASSGSAGVAKNIQYF	TGTGCCAGCAGTGGGTCAGCGGGAGTTGCCAAAAACATTCAGTACTTC
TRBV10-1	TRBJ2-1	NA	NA	CASSDPTGLNNEQFF	TGCGCCAGCAGCGACCCGACAGGATTGAACAATGAGCAGTTCTTC
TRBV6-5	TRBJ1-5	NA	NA	CASKIGGSGNQPQHF	TGTGCCAGCAAAATCGGGGGGTCCGGCAATCAGCCCCAGCATTTT
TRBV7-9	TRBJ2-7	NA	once	CASSPARRSTYEQYF	TGTGCCAGCAGCCCGGCGCGCAGGTCCACCTACGAGCAGTACTTC
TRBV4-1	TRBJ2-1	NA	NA	CASSLTVADEQFF	TGCGCCAGCAGCCTAACAGTCGCCGATGAGCAGTTCTTC
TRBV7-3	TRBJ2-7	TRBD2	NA	CASSSPGLEYEQYF	TGTGCCAGCAGCTCACCGGGACTAGAATACGAGCAGTACTTC